The next 32 T cell receptor beta chains were all read from a single sample in a study of cytomegalovirus exposure and HLA in healthy donors. The PCR used 60 Vbeta and 13 Jbeta primers. Libraries were prepared by immunoSEQ multiplex PCR; TCRdb keeps only in-frame clonotypes and omits some of them. The table shows 85,000 to 100,000 clones, with approximately 90% occurring only once. Sequenced material: PBMCs. Receptors were obtained from a man between 18 and 29 years old in good health and CMV-seronegative.

The chain combines TRBV4-3 with TRBJ1-1; D not certain. The V gene's germline CDR1 is LGHNA and CDR2 YSLEER. CDR3 length equals 15 residues. V gave up 0 bases and J gave up 2 bases, with 10 bases separating them. CDR3 amino acids: CASSQDPQVNTEAFF. The CDR3 DNA sequence: TGCGCCAGCAGCCAAGACCCCCAGGTAAACACTGAAGCTTTCTTT.

This clone has only one observation. The junction differs from germline at one of its ends, possibly a read error. The J gene is TRBJ1-1, the V gene TRBV5-1; D ambiguous. The CDR3 has 13 amino acids. Germline-derived CDR1 and CDR2 are SGHRS and YFSETQ. CDR3 coding DNA: TGCGCCAGCCGACCGGCCGGCGGGTCTGAGGCTTTCTTT. Translated: CASRPAGGSEAFF.

Only one count was recorded for this clone. The chain joins TRBV28 to TRBJ2-2; D remains ambiguous. Trimming took off 7 bases at V and 4 bases at J, with 19 bases between the two ends. This CDR3 has 16 amino acids. Germline V gene sequence: CDR1 MDHEN, CDR2 SYDVKM. CDR3 protein: CASTRGTQLLTGELFF. CDR3 nucleotide sequence: TGTGCCAGCACCCGCGGCACCCAGCTTCTCACCGGGGAGCTGTTTTTT.

The V gene is TRBV9, the J gene TRBJ2-1; 8 bases align to TRBD2. Germline CDR1 is SGDLS and CDR2 is YYNGEE. V gave up 0 bases and J gave up 3 bases; unmatched junction bases: 8. CDR3 length: 17 amino acids. The CDR3 is CASSVEGTSTYYNEQFF. In nucleotides, the CDR3 is TGTGCCAGCAGCGTAGAGGGGACTAGTACGTACTACAATGAGCAGTTCTTC.

DNA for the CDR3: TGTGCCAGCAGTTTCCCCTACGGGACATATCAAGATTCAGCTTTCTTT. Amino acid sequence: CASSFPYGTYQDSAFF. This chain connects TRBV28 to TRBJ1-1, with a tentative D call TRBD1 (6 bases). The CDR3 spans 16 residues. Per the germline V gene, CDR1 is MDHEN and CDR2 is SYDVKM. V dropped 3 bases and J dropped 10 bases, with 24 bases sitting between them.

The chain couples TRBV5-1 to TRBJ2-3, with TRBD2 matching 7 bases. CDR3 length equals 15 residues. The germline V gene encodes CDR1 SGHRS and CDR2 YFSETQ. V trimming: 1 base; J trimming: 6 bases; junction bases outside the gene matches: 8. The CDR3 sequence is CASSLKVGGIDTQYF. The CDR3 coding sequence is TGCGCCAGCAGCTTGAAGGTCGGGGGGATTGATACGCAGTATTTT.

J is TRBJ1-1 and V is TRBV27; tentative D call: TRBD1 (5 bases). Germline lookup yields CDR1 MNHEY and CDR2 SMNVEV (reference sequence). The CDR3 is 17 residues long. V was shortened by 7 bases and J by 0 bases, with 21 bases between the two germline ends. The CDR3 sequence is CASIRKGQASVNTEAFF. The CDR3 nucleotides are TGTGCCAGCATACGAAAGGGGCAGGCTTCCGTGAACACTGAAGCTTTCTTT.

This chain links TRBV5-1 with TRBJ2-7; 16 bases line up with TRBD2. Germline V gives CDR1 SGHRS, CDR2 YFSETQ. The CDR3 has 20 amino acids. V shed 4 bases, J shed 3 bases, and the junction held 16 bases outside the gene matches. The CDR3 sequence is CASSPTGVGLAGGRGYEQYF. The CDR3 DNA reads as TGCGCCAGCAGCCCAACAGGTGTGGGACTAGCGGGAGGGCGAGGCTACGAGCAGTACTTC.

The chain couples TRBV11-3 to TRBJ2-3; unclear D gene. There are 9 residues in the CDR3. The germline V and J ends were trimmed by 8 bases and 7 bases, with 4 bases remaining between them. Germline CDR1 is SGHNT and CDR2 is YENEEA. Here the CDR3 DNA reads TGTGCCAGCTTAAATACGCAGTATTTT. This sequence encodes CASLNTQYF.

This sequence joins TRBV28 and TRBJ1-5; weak D call: TRBD1 (6 bases). V shed 3 bases and J shed 2 bases, with 17 bases lying between them. The V gene's germline CDR1 is MDHEN and CDR2 SYDVKM. The CDR3 is made up of 17 amino acids. The CDR3 is CASSFRGGLGGNQPQHF. The CDR3 region has the DNA TGTGCCAGCAGTTTCCGCGGGGGGCTCGGGGGCAATCAGCCCCAGCATTTT.

The chain uses TRBV18 and TRBJ2-5; the match to TRBD1 covers 7 bases. The closer fit of TRBJ2-7 to the DNA end suggests the J call may be wrong. CDR3 length equals 13 residues. Germline lookup yields CDR1 KGHSH and CDR2 LQKENI. The CDR3 sequence: CASSTGQNYEQYF. The CDR3 DNA is TGTGCCAGCTCAACGGGACAGAACTACGAGCAGTACTTC.

The chain employs TRBV6-5 and TRBJ2-1, with 10 bases matching TRBD1. CDR3 length: 15 amino acids. V lost 6 bases to trimming and J lost 7 bases; unmatched junction nucleotides: 9. Germline values: CDR1 MNHEY, CDR2 SVGAGI. CDR3 bases: TGTGCCAGCAGAGTAGACAGGGGGCCAAAGAATGAGCAGTTCTTC. Amino acid sequence: CASRVDRGPKNEQFF.

The chain links TRBV28 to TRBJ2-7; TRBD2 matches 11 bases. J was trimmed by 1 base and V by 1 base; bases with no gene match: 3. The germline gives CDR1 MDHEN, CDR2 SYDVKM. The CDR3 contains 16 residues. The CDR3 region has the DNA TGTGCCAGCAGTTTATTAGCGGGAGGGGGGTCCTACGAGCAGTACTTC. Protein: CASSLLAGGGSYEQYF. The full variable domain, in which reference TRBV28 and TRBJ2-7 provide the parts outside the CDR3, is DVKVTQSSRYLVKRTGEKVFLECVQDMDHENMFWYRQDPGLGLRLIYFSYDVKMKEKGDIPEGYSVSREKKERFSLILESASTNQTSMYLCASSLLAGGGSYEQYFGPGTRLTVT.

The chain employs TRBV5-1 and TRBJ2-3; D unresolved. Germline loops: CDR1 SGHRS, CDR2 YFSETQ. V dropped 4 bases and J dropped 4 bases, with 10 bases sitting between them. This CDR3 has 13 amino acids. The CDR3 sequence is CASSSRPADTQYF. In DNA form, the CDR3 reads TGCGCCAGCAGCAGCCGTCCGGCAGATACGCAGTATTTT.

This clone was observed once. The chain is built from TRBV28 and TRBJ1-5; D is perhaps TRBD1 (5 bases). There are 16 residues in the CDR3. Trimming removed 2 bases at V and 2 bases at J, with 13 bases between. Looked up from germline, CDR1 is MDHEN and CDR2 is SYDVKM. As DNA, the CDR3 is TGTGCCAGCAGTTTAGCGGGACCCGTTGGCAATCAGCCCCAGCATTTT. Translated, it gives CASSLAGPVGNQPQHF.

This rearrangement joins TRBV21-1 to TRBJ2-2; the DNA was not compared with TRBD2, the D call given in the table. TRBV21-1 is noted as a pseudogene. The CDR3 runs 18 residues. This CDR3 is CASSSPGSGSEITGELFF. The CDR3 bases are TGTGCCAGCAGTTCTCCGGGTAGCGGGAGCGAGATCACCGGGGAGCTGTTTTTT.

The chain joins TRBV4-1 to TRBJ2-7, with D perhaps TRBD2 (6 bases). Trimming cost V 0 bases and J 2 bases, with 17 bases left between them. The CDR3 sequence is 17 residues long. Germline V gene sequence: CDR1 MGHRA, CDR2 YSYEKL. The CDR3 DNA sequence: TGCGCCAGCAGCCAAGAGGGGGGTTTGAGCGGCACCTACGAGCAGTACTTC. This sequence encodes CASSQEGGLSGTYEQYF.

The chain carries TRBV2 and TRBJ2-5; 15 nucleotides match TRBD2. The V gene end was trimmed by 6 bases and the J gene end by 1 base; junction bases not matched to a gene: 9. Looked up from germline, CDR1 is SNHLY and CDR2 is FYNNEI. The CDR3 loop spans 18 amino acids. The CDR3 region is CASSRLGLAGGGQETQYF. The CDR3 DNA reads as TGTGCCAGCAGCCGCCTGGGACTAGCGGGAGGTGGCCAAGAGACCCAGTACTTC.

A remark on this clone: Germline and junction disagree at one end, which may indicate a read error. V gene TRBV4-1 combines with J gene TRBJ2-5; D is undetermined. The end of the DNA aligns better with TRBJ2-7, so the J call may be wrong. Germline V CDR1 and CDR2: MGHRA, YSYEKL. The CDR3 runs to 14 residues. Here the CDR3 reads CASSQEPRSHEQYF. DNA for the CDR3: TGCGCCAGCAGCCAAGAACCACGCTCCCACGAGCAGTACTTC.

The V gene is TRBV5-1, the J gene TRBJ1-1, with 7 bases that match TRBD1. Germline loops: CDR1 SGHRS, CDR2 YFSETQ. V shed 0 bases and J 3 bases; nucleotides not matched to a gene: 2. CDR3 size: 14 residues. CDR3 sequence (DNA): TGCGCCAGCAGCTTGGAAGACAGGGACACTGAAGCTTTCTTT. This gives the protein CASSLEDRDTEAFF. Full variable domain (rest looked up from reference TRBV5-1 and TRBJ1-1): KAGVTQTPRYLIKTRGQQVTLSCSPISGHRSVSWYQQTPGQGLQFLFEYFSETQRNKGNFPGRFSGRQFSNSRSEMNVSTLELGDSALYLCASSLEDRDTEAFFGQGTRLTVV.

The chain joins TRBV2 to TRBJ2-3; D is ambiguous. The CDR3 is 11 residues long. In germline, CDR1 is SNHLY, CDR2 FYNNEI. Trimming removed 6 bases at V and 2 bases at J, with 3 bases between. The CDR3 region has the DNA TGTGCCAGCAGCTACACAGATACGCAGTATTTT. Amino acids: CASSYTDTQYF.

This clone was observed a handful of times. The CDR3 region is CASSEPGQYGYTF. The DNA for the CDR3 is TGCGCCAGCAGCGAACCCGGACAGTATGGCTACACCTTC. The chain uses TRBV5-1 and TRBJ1-2; the D gene is possibly TRBD1 (6 bases). The CDR3 has 13 residues. V lost 4 bases and J lost 5, with 12 bases in between. Germline CDR1 and CDR2: SGHRS and YFSETQ.

CDR3 sequence (DNA): TGTGCCAGCAGTCATCTTTCCGGGGATACGCCCGGGGAGCTGTTTTTT. Translating it yields CASSHLSGDTPGELFF. The chain is built from TRBV28 and TRBJ2-2; TRBD2 might be the D (5 bases). Deletions cut 5 bases from V and 6 bases from J, with 19 bases between. This CDR3 is built from 16 residues. Germline CDR1 is MDHEN and CDR2 is SYDVKM. The variable domain in full, with the rest retrieved from reference TRBV28 and TRBJ2-2, is DVKVTQSSRYLVKRTGEKVFLECVQDMDHENMFWYRQDPGLGLRLIYFSYDVKMKEKGDIPEGYSVSREKKERFSLILESASTNQTSMYLCASSHLSGDTPGELFFGEGSRLTVL.

This chain links TRBV11-1 with TRBJ1-2; D is possibly TRBD1 (6 bases). This CDR3 is 13 amino acids long. V gave up 5 bases and J gave up 12 bases, with 19 bases separating them. The germline V gene encodes CDR1 SGHAT and CDR2 FQDESV (reference sequence). The CDR3 nucleotides read TGTGCCAGCAGCCCCTCGACAGGACGGCAAAACACCTTC. Translation: CASSPSTGRQNTF.

CDR3 sequence (DNA): TGTGCCAGCAGTTCCCTTTTCAGGGGCAACACTGAAGCTTTCTTT. Residues: CASSSLFRGNTEAFF. The chain employs TRBV28 and TRBJ1-1; D is possibly TRBD1 (6 bases). This CDR3 spans 15 amino acids. Looked up from germline, CDR1 is MDHEN and CDR2 is SYDVKM. Trimming pared 4 bases from V and 2 bases from J, leaving 14 bases between.

CDR3 sequence reads: CASSERENTEAFF. The CDR3 DNA follows: TGTGCCAGCAGTGAACGGGAGAACACTGAAGCTTTCTTT. The J gene is TRBJ1-1, the V gene TRBV25-1, with D hard to call. Germline values: CDR1 MGHDK, CDR2 SYGVNS. Between the trimmed V and J ends, which lost 2 bases and 1 base, there was a span of 5 bases. The CDR3 is 13 residues long.

This rearrangement joins TRBV2 to TRBJ2-5; TRBD1 is a possible D gene (6 bases). The germline gives CDR1 SNHLY, CDR2 FYNNEI. V was pared by 4 bases and J by 2 bases, with 8 bases between. CDR3 size: 13 residues. CDR3 protein: CASSATGQETQYF. CDR3 nucleotide sequence: TGTGCCAGCAGTGCAACAGGGCAAGAGACCCAGTACTTC.

The chain joins TRBV5-5 to TRBJ1-5; TRBD1 might be the D (5 bases). This CDR3 is built from 16 residues. Germline-derived CDR1 and CDR2 are SGHKS and YYEKEE (reference sequence). V was cut by 4 bases and J by 5 bases, with 19 bases left in between. CDR3 DNA sequence: TGTGCCAGCAGCGGGGGGGATCCAGGGATGGATCAGCCCCAGCATTTT. Amino acid sequence: CASSGGDPGMDQPQHF.

V and J are TRBV6-1 and TRBJ2-7, with D perhaps matching TRBD2 (6 bases). CDR3 length equals 14 residues. Germline V gene data show CDR1 as MNHNS and CDR2 as SASEGT. With 3 bases removed from V and 0 bases from J, the gap between germline ends came to 9 bases. The CDR3 protein is CASSEVGGSYEQYF. CDR3 sequence (DNA): TGTGCCAGCAGTGAGGTGGGGGGCTCCTACGAGCAGTACTTC.

J is TRBJ2-6 and V is TRBV6-1; a possible D gene is TRBD1 (6 bases). The CDR3 loop spans 15 amino acids. The germline V and J ends were trimmed by 5 bases and 0 bases, with 8 bases remaining between them. CDR1 is MNHNS, CDR2 SASEGT, per germline. The CDR3 DNA follows: TGTGCCAGCAGTACAGGGACCTCTGGGGCCAACGTCCTGACTTTC. Translating it yields CASSTGTSGANVLTF.

This chain connects TRBV7-2 to TRBJ1-5, with a weak D call TRBD1 (5 bases). Germline V CDR1 and CDR2: SGHTA, FQGNSA. The V and J ends lost 5 bases and 7 bases respectively, with 12 bases between them. This CDR3 contains 13 residues. CDR3 bases: TGTGCCAGCAGCGACCAGGGCAGCCAGCCCCAGCATTTT. Its protein is CASSDQGSQPQHF.

V gene TRBV28 combines with J gene TRBJ2-7; the match to TRBD2 covers 9 bases. Germline values: CDR1 MDHEN, CDR2 SYDVKM. J was trimmed by 3 bases and V by 3 bases; bases with no gene match: 6. The CDR3 loop spans 15 amino acids. The CDR3 region is CASSFLAGTNYEQYF. In nucleotides, the CDR3 is TGTGCCAGCAGTTTTCTAGCGGGGACAAACTACGAGCAGTACTTC.